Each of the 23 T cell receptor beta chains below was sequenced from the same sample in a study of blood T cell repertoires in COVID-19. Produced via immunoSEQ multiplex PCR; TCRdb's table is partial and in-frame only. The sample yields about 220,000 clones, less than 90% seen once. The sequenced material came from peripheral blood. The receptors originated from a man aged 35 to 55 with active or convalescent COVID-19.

CDR3 in DNA: TGTGCCAGCTCACCATATCCAGGGGGGATCCCTGGGGCCAACGTCCTGACTTTC. This sequence encodes CASSPYPGGIPGANVLTF. This sequence joins TRBV18 and TRBJ2-6; TRBD1 might be the D (7 bases). CDR3 size: 18 residues. Trimming took off 2 bases at V and 2 bases at J, with 16 bases between the two ends. The germline CDR1 and CDR2 sequences are KGHSH and LQKENI.

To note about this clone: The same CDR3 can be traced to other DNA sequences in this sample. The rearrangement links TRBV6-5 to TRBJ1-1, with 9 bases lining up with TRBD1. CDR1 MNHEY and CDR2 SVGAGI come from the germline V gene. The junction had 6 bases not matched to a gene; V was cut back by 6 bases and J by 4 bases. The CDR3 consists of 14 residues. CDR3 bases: TGTGCCAGCAGCTACAGGGGGCGCGGCACTGAAGCTTTCTTT. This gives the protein CASSYRGRGTEAFF.

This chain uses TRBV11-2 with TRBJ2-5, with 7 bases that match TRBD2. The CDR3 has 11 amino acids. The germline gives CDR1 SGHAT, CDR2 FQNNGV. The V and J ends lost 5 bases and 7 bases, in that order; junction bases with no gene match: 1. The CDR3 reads CASSPGGTQYF. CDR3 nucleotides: TGTGCCAGCAGCCCGGGGGGGACCCAGTACTTC.

CDR3 DNA: TGTGCCAGCAGTATTGGACAGGGAAGTTCACCCCTCCACTTT. Amino acid sequence: CASSIGQGSSPLHF. The chain is built from TRBV28 and TRBJ1-6, with 8 bases lining up with TRBD1. The CDR3 has 14 amino acids. In germline, CDR1 is MDHEN, CDR2 SYDVKM. Trimming removed 5 bases from V and 9 bases from J; junction bases left unmatched: 6.

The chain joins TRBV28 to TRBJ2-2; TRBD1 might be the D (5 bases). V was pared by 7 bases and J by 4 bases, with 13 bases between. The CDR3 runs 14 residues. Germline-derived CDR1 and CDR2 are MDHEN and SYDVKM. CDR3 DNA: TGTGCCAGCACCGGCAGGGTCGGCACCGGGGAGCTGTTTTTT. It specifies CASTGRVGTGELFF.

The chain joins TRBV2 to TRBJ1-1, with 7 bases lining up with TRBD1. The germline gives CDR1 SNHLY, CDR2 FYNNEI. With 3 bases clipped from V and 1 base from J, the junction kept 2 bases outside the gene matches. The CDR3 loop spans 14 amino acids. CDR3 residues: CASSDRTGNTEAFF. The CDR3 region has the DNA TGTGCCAGCAGTGACCGGACAGGGAACACTGAAGCTTTCTTT.

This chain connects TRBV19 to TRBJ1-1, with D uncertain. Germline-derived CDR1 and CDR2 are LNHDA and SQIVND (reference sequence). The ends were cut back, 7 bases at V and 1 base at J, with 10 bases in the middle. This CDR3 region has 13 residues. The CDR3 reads CASTLSGNTEAFF. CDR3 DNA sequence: TGTGCCAGTACCCTATCCGGGAACACTGAAGCTTTCTTT.

The CDR3 is CSASRGGTQETQYF. CDR3 coding DNA: TGCAGTGCTAGTCGGGGGGGGACACAAGAGACCCAGTACTTC. J is TRBJ2-5 and V is TRBV20-1; TRBD2 matches at 8 bases. Germline V gene data show CDR1 as DFQATT and CDR2 as SNEGSKA (reference sequence). The CDR3 extends over 14 amino acids. Trimming cost V 3 bases and J 2 bases; bases outside gene matches: 5.

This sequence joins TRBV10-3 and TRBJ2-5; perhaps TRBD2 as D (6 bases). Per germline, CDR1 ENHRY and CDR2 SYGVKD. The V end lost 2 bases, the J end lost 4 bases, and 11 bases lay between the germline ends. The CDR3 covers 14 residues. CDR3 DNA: TGTGCCATCAGTGAGGGGGTAGCGGTAGAGACCCAGTACTTC. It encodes CAISEGVAVETQYF.

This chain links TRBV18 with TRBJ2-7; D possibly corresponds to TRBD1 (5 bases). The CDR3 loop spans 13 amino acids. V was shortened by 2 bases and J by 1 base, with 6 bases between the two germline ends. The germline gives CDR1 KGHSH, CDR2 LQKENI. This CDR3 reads CASSPRGSYEQYF. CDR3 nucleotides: TGTGCCAGCTCACCAAGGGGATCCTACGAGCAGTACTTC.

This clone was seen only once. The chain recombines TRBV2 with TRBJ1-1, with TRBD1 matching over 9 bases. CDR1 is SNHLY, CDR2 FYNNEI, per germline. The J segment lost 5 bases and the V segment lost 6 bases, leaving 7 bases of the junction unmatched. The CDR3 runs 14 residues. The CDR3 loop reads CASSEQGARTEAFF. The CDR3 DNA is TGTGCCAGCAGCGAACAGGGGGCTCGAACTGAAGCTTTCTTT.

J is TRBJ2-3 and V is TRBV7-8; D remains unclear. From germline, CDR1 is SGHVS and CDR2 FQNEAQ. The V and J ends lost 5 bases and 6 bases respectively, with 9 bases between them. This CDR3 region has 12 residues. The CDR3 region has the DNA TGTGCCAGCAGCATACCCCGGGATACGCAGTATTTT. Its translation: CASSIPRDTQYF.

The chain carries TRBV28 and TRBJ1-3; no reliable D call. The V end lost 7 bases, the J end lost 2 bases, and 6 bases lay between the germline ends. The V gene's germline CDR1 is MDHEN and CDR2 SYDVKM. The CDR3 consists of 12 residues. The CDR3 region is CASTTAGNTIYF. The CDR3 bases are TGTGCCAGCACCACAGCTGGAAACACCATATATTTT.

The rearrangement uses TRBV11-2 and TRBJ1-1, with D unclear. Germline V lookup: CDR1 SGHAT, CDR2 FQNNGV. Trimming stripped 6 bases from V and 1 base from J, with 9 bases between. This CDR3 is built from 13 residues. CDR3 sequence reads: CASSTQQNTEAFF. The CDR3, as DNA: TGTGCCAGCAGTACACAGCAGAACACTGAAGCTTTCTTT.

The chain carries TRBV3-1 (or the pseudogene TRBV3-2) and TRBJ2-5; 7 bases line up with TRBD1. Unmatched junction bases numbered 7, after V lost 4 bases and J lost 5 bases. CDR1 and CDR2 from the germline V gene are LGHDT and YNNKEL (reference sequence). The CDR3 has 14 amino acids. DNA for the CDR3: TGTGCCAGCAGCCTCCAAGACAGGGCTGAGACCCAGTACTTC. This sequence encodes CASSLQDRAETQYF.

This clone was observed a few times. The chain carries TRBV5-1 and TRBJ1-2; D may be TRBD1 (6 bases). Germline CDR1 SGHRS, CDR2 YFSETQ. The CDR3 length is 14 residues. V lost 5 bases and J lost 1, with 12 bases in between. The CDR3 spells CASSKAQGNYGYTF. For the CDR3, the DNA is TGCGCCAGCAGTAAGGCACAGGGTAACTATGGCTACACCTTC. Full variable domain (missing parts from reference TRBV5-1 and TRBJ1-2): KAGVTQTPRYLIKTRGQQVTLSCSPISGHRSVSWYQQTPGQGLQFLFEYFSETQRNKGNFPGRFSGRQFSNSRSEMNVSTLELGDSALYLCASSKAQGNYGYTFGSGTRLTVV.

The CDR3 loop is CASSQEPGEYQPQHF. CDR3 bases: TGTGCCAGCAGCCAAGAACCAGGGGAATATCAGCCCCAGCATTTT. J is TRBJ1-5 and V is TRBV4-2; D may be TRBD1 (6 bases). Germline V gene lookup returns CDR1 LGHNA and CDR2 YNFKEQ. The germline V and J ends were trimmed by 0 bases and 5 bases, with 11 bases remaining between them. The CDR3 totals 15 residues.

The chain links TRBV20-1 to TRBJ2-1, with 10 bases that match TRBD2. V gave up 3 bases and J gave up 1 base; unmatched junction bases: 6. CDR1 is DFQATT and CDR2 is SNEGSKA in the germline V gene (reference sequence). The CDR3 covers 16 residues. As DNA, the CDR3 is TGCAGTGCTAGTGGGAATAGCGGGAGGTCCTACAATGAGCAGTTCTTC. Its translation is CSASGNSGRSYNEQFF.

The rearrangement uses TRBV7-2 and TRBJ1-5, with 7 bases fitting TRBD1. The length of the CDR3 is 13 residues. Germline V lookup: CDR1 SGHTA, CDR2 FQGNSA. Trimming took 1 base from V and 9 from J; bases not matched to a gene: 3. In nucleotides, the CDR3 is TGTGCCAGCAGCTTAGAGACAGGGTCGCCCCAGCATTTT. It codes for CASSLETGSPQHF.

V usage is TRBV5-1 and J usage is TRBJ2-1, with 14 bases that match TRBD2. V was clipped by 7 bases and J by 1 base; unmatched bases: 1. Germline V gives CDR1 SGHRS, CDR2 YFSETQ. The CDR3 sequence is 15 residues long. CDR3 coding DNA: TGCGCCAGCGGGACTAGCGGGAGATCCTACAATGAGCAGTTCTTC. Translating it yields CASGTSGRSYNEQFF.

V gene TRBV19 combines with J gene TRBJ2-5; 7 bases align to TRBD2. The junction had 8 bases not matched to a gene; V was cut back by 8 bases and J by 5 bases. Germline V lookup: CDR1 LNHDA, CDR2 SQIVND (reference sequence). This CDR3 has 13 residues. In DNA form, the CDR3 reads TGTGCCAGTTCGGGGAGGGCCGGGGAGACCCAGTACTTC. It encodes CASSGRAGETQYF.

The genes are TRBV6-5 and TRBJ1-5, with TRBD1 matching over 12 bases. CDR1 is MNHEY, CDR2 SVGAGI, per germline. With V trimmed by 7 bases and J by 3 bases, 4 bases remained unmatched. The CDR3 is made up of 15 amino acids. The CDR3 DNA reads TGTGCCAGCATTCCGGGACAGGGGGCCAATCAGCCCCAGCATTTT. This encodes CASIPGQGANQPQHF.

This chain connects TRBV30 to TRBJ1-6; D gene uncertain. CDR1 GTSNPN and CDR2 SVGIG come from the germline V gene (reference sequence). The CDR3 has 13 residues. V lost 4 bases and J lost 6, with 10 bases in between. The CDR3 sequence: CAWNPAGNSPLHF. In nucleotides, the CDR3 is TGTGCCTGGAACCCGGCGGGTAATTCACCCCTCCACTTT.